The present T cell receptor beta chain was sequenced within a study of T cell changes during pregnancy in multiple sclerosis. The method was immunoSEQ multiplex PCR; TCRdb's version includes in-frame clones alone and lacks a portion of them. The sample has tens of thousands of clones, just over 90% seen once. This CDR3 contains 13 residues. CDR1 GTSNPN and CDR2 SVGIG come from the germline V gene (reference sequence). This specimen consisted of CD4+ T cells from peripheral blood mononuclear cells, obtained before pregnancy. The receptor was isolated from a female donor with multiple sclerosis, enrolled in a pregnancy study. The gene calls are TRBV30 and TRBJ1-3; 9 bases align to TRBD1. CDR3 bases: TGTGTCTCGGACAGGGGCGACGGAAACACCATATATTTT. It encodes CVSDRGDGNTIYF.